Presented here are 10 T cell receptor beta chains from one specimen sequenced in a study of blood T cells in healthy people across ages. A second about 7 to 12 cycle PCR used barcoded and J-beta primers. A single record per CDR3 protein comes from TCRdb applying MiXCR to the 5' RACE reads. The sample consists of roughly 900,000 distinct CDR3 sequences, 25% to 30% of them appearing once. Input material: blood. The receptors originated from a woman older than 75 in good health.

This clonotype was seen ten or more times. The chain uses TRBV5-1 and TRBJ2-7; tentative D call: TRBD1 (5 bases). The J call may be mistaken, given a closer DNA end match to TRBJ2-4. Per germline, CDR1 SGHRS and CDR2 YFSETQ. This CDR3 comprises 14 residues. The CDR3 protein is CASSLGQGRDIQYF. The CDR3 DNA sequence: TGCGCCAGCAGCTTGGGGCAGGGTCGAGACATTCAGTACTTC.

This clonotype has just a few counts. A read error is possible here, since a much larger clone lies one base away. The chain couples TRBV5-1 to TRBJ2-5, with 10 bases aligning to TRBD2. The CDR3 runs 16 residues. CDR1 is SGHRS and CDR2 is YFSETQ in the germline V gene. The CDR3 is CTSRPTASGGQETQYF. The DNA for the CDR3 is TGCACCAGCAGACCCACCGCTAGCGGGGGCCAAGAGACCCAGTACTTC. Full variable domain (remainder filled in from reference TRBV5-1 and TRBJ2-5): KAGVTQTPRYLIKTRGQQVTLSCSPISGHRSVSWYQQTPGQGLQFLFEYFSETQRNKGNFPGRFSGRQFSNSRSEMNVSTLELGDSALYLCTSRPTASGGQETQYFGPGTRLLVL.

As to this clonotype: This may stem from a read error, because a much larger clone lies one nucleotide away. The CDR3 DNA reads as TGCAGTGCAAGTGATAGCGGGGGGCCTTACAATGAGCAGTTCTTC. This sequence encodes CSASDSGGPYNEQFF. This chain connects TRBV20-1 to TRBJ2-1; TRBD2 agrees at 10 bases. The J segment lost 4 bases and the V segment lost 6 bases, leaving 9 bases of the junction unmatched. The CDR3 loop spans 15 amino acids. Looked up from germline, CDR1 is DFQATT and CDR2 is SNEGSKA (reference sequence).

The chain joins TRBV20-1 to TRBJ1-6; 7 nucleotides align to TRBD1. Per germline, CDR1 DFQATT and CDR2 SNEGSKA (reference sequence). After removal of 6 bases from V and 0 bases from J, the junction contained 8 bases not matched to a gene. CDR3 size: 16 residues. The CDR3 sequence is CSARDSSSSYNSPLHF. CDR3 nucleotides: TGCAGTGCGCGGGACAGCTCGAGCTCCTATAATTCACCCCTCCACTTT.

V and J are TRBV5-1 and TRBJ2-1; 7 bases are a match to TRBD1. J was trimmed by 4 bases and V by 8 bases; bases with no gene match: 9. Germline assignment: CDR1 SGHRS and CDR2 YFSETQ. This CDR3 is built from 14 residues. The CDR3 DNA sequence: TGCGCCAGTGCAGGGGACAGACGATACAATGAGCAGTTCTTC. It codes for CASAGDRRYNEQFF.

This chain uses TRBV5-1 with TRBJ2-4; D call uncertain. Per germline, CDR1 SGHRS and CDR2 YFSETQ. V lost 0 bases, J lost 4 bases, and 20 bases lay in between. The CDR3 sequence is 18 residues long. CDR3 bases: TGCGCCAGCAGCTTGGCCCCGCCAAGAACAGCAATTAAAAACATTCAGTACTTC. Its translation is CASSLAPPRTAIKNIQYF.

This clonotype was observed at least ten times. The chain recombines TRBV7-2 with TRBJ2-1; 10 nucleotides match TRBD1. The V and J ends lost 7 bases and 8 bases, in that order; junction bases with no gene match: 8. This CDR3 is built from 14 residues. CDR1 SGHTA and CDR2 FQGNSA come from the germline V gene. CDR3 sequence: CASTRQGATDEQFF. The CDR3 DNA sequence: TGTGCCAGCACCCGACAGGGGGCGACTGATGAGCAGTTCTTC.

This chain links TRBV15 with TRBJ2-1; D possibly corresponds to TRBD1 (6 bases). V was shortened by 3 bases and J by 3 bases, with 12 bases between the two germline ends. CDR1 and CDR2 from the germline V gene are LNHNV and YYDKDF (reference sequence). This CDR3 spans 15 amino acids. The CDR3 here is CATSRISQGYNEQFF. CDR3 sequence (DNA): TGTGCCACCAGCAGGATCTCACAGGGCTACAATGAGCAGTTCTTC.

The chain has TRBV5-1 and TRBJ1-6, with D perhaps matching TRBD1 (5 bases). Germline CDR1 SGHRS, CDR2 YFSETQ. The CDR3 runs 15 residues. V dropped 1 base and J dropped 14 bases, with 19 bases sitting between them. CDR3 nucleotides: TGCGCCAGCAGCTTGCCGACAGCTGATCCCACTACCCTCCACTTT. Its protein product is CASSLPTADPTTLHF.

This clonotype occurred many times. The chain has TRBV6-6 and TRBJ2-1, with 7 bases identical to TRBD1. The CDR3 contains 12 residues. Germline loops: CDR1 MNHNY, CDR2 SVGAGI (reference sequence). Unmatched junction bases numbered 6, after V lost 6 bases and J lost 10 bases. CDR3 nucleotide sequence: TGTGCCAGCAGGGGAACAGGGGAGGAGCAGTTCTTC. Residues: CASRGTGEEQFF.